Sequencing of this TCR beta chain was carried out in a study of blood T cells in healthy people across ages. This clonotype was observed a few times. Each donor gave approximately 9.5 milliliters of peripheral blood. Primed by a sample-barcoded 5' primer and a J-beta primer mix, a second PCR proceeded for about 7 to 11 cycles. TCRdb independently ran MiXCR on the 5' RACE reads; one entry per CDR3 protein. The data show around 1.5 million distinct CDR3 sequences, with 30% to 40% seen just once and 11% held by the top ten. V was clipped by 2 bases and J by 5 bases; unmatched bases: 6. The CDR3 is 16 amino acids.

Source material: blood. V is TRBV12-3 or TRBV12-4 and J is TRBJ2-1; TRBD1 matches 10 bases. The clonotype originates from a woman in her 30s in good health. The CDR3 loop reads CASSLTDRGIHNEQFF. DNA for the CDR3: TGTGCCAGCAGTTTAACGGACAGGGGGATCCACAATGAGCAGTTCTTC.